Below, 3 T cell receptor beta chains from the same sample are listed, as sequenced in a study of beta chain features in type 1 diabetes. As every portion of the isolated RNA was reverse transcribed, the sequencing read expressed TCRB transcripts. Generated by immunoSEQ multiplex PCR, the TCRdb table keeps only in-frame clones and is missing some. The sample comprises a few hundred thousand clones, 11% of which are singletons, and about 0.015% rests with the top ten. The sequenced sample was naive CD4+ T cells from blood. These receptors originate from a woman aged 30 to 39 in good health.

The CDR3 loop is CASSLGLAGRYNEQFF. The CDR3 DNA is TGTGCCAGCAGCTTAGGACTAGCGGGACGGTACAATGAGCAGTTCTTC. The rearrangement uses TRBV11-2 and TRBJ2-1; TRBD2 agrees at 11 bases. The ends lost 1 base at V and 4 bases at J; junction bases unmatched: 3. The CDR3 totals 16 residues. Germline-derived CDR1 and CDR2 are SGHAT and FQNNGV.

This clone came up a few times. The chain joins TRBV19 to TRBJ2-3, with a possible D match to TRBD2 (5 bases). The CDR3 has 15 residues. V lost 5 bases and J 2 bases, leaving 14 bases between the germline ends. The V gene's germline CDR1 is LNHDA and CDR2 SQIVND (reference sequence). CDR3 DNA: TGTGCCAGTAGTGACGTTGGGAGATACACAGATACGCAGTATTTT. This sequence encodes CASSDVGRYTDTQYF. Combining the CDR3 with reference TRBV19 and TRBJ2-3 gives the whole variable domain DGGITQSPKYLFRKEGQNVTLSCEQNLNHDAMYWYRQDPGQGLRLIYYSQIVNDFQKGDIAEGYSVSREKKESFPLTVTSAQKNPTAFYLCASSDVGRYTDTQYFGPGTRLTVL.

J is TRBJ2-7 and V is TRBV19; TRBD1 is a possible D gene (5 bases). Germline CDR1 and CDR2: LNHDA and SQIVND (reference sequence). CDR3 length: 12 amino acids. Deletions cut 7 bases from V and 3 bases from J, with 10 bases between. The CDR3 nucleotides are TGTGCCAGTAAAGACAGCTACTACGAGCAGTACTTC. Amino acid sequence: CASKDSYYEQYF.